The 27 T cell receptor beta chains in this list originate from one sample, sequenced in a study of spatial heterogeneity in lung cancer. TCRdb redid the calling of the 5' RACE reads with MiXCR, one entry per CDR3 protein. The sample contains about 52,000 distinct CDR3 sequences, 7.4% of which appear only once. Indicated time point: blood at routine non-recurrence follow-up after resection. In each case, whole RNA from tumor, nontumor lung or frozen PBMC was sequenced unsorted. Sequences were derived from PBMCs, sampled at follow-up. These receptors originate from a female donor with early-stage non-small cell lung cancer.

The chain combines TRBV20-1 with TRBJ2-3, with 10 positions matching TRBD1. The CDR3 sequence is 14 residues long. After removal of 2 bases from V and 5 bases from J, the junction contained 4 bases not matched to a gene. Germline V gene sequence: CDR1 DFQATT, CDR2 SNEGSKA (reference sequence). The CDR3 region has the DNA TGCAGTGCTAGACCCGGGACAGGGGTAGATACGCAGTATTTT. It codes for CSARPGTGVDTQYF.

This clonotype was counted many times. The chain couples TRBV6-6 to TRBJ1-5; 10 bases align to TRBD1. This CDR3 spans 14 amino acids. Per the germline V gene, CDR1 is MNHNY and CDR2 is SVGAGI (reference sequence). V was clipped by 10 bases and J by 6 bases; unmatched bases: 9. CDR3 bases: TGTGCCATCCATGGGACAGGGGTTATTCAGCCCCAGCATTTT. Amino acid sequence: CAIHGTGVIQPQHF.

In its sample, this clonotype was seen many times. The chain links TRBV29-1 to TRBJ1-1; 10 nucleotides line up with TRBD1. Germline values: CDR1 SQVTM, CDR2 ANQGSEA. The CDR3 runs 12 residues. The ends lost 3 bases at V and 6 bases at J; junction bases unmatched: 1. Written as DNA, the CDR3 is TGCAGCGTTGATGGACAGGGGGCTGAAGCTTTCTTT. This translates into CSVDGQGAEAFF.

This clonotype was seen many times. V gene TRBV7-8 combines with J gene TRBJ1-5; D perhaps matches TRBD1 (5 bases). Germline lookup yields CDR1 SGHVS and CDR2 FQNEAQ. This CDR3 contains 17 residues. V gave up 3 bases and J gave up 3 bases, with 18 bases separating them. CDR3 in amino acids: CASSFLPRGKSNQPQHF. Written as DNA, the CDR3 is TGTGCCAGCAGCTTCCTCCCTCGGGGGAAGTCCAATCAGCCCCAGCATTTT. Complete variable domain (other parts from reference TRBV7-8 and TRBJ1-5): GAGVSQSPRYKVAKRGQDVALRCDPISGHVSLFWYQQALGQGPEFLTYFQNEAQLDKSGLPSDRFFAERPEGSVSTLKIQRTQQEDSAVYLCASSFLPRGKSNQPQHFGDGTRLSIL.

This clonotype has just a few counts. This sequence joins TRBV12-3 or TRBV12-4 and TRBJ2-7; no definite D call. The CDR3 runs to 13 residues. V lost 6 bases and J 2 bases, leaving 11 bases between the germline ends. The CDR3 DNA sequence: TGTGCCAGCAGCGCAGGCAGGACCTACGAGCAGTACTTC. This translates into CASSAGRTYEQYF.

This clonotype was seen repeatedly, ten times or more. Sequence at one end of the junction differs from germline and may be a read error. The chain is built from TRBV16 and TRBJ2-7; D perhaps matches TRBD2 (5 bases). The CDR3 is made up of 14 amino acids. The germline V gene encodes CDR1 KGHSY and CDR2 FQNENV. The chain's CDR3 is CASSQNRETRGWHF. Here the CDR3 DNA reads TGTGCCAGCAGCCAAAACAGAGAGACCAGAGGGTGGCACTTC.

Many counts were recorded for this clonotype. This sequence joins TRBV28 and TRBJ2-3, with 10 bases aligning to TRBD1. From germline, CDR1 is MDHEN and CDR2 SYDVKM. Losses at the gene ends were 7 bases for V and 3 bases for J; bases not matched to a gene: 10. The CDR3 totals 16 residues. The CDR3 DNA sequence: TGTGCCAGCACCGAAGCTGGGACAGGGGTTACAGATACGCAGTATTTT. Translating it yields CASTEAGTGVTDTQYF.

The chain recombines TRBV19 with TRBJ1-5; the match to TRBD1 covers 7 bases. The CDR3 is 15 residues long. The junction had 9 bases not matched to a gene; V was cut back by 7 bases and J by 3 bases. The germline V gene has CDR1 LNHDA and CDR2 SQIVND (reference sequence). CDR3 coding DNA: TGTGCCAGTAAGGACAGGCCCCGGTCCAATCAGCCCCAGCATTTT. Its translation is CASKDRPRSNQPQHF.

This clonotype was detected ten times or more. The CDR3 here is CASSLALAGGISTDTQYF. In nucleotides, the CDR3 is TGTGCCAGCAGCTTAGCCCTAGCGGGGGGGATTAGCACAGATACGCAGTATTTT. The chain combines TRBV7-2 with TRBJ2-3; 12 positions agree with TRBD2. This CDR3 is 18 amino acids long. Germline assignment: CDR1 SGHTA and CDR2 FQGNSA. Trimming at V came to 0 bases and at J to 0 bases, leaving 4 bases not matched to a gene.

The chain combines TRBV7-2 with TRBJ1-5, with 9 bases identical to TRBD1. After removal of 0 bases from V and 5 bases from J, the junction contained 2 bases not matched to a gene. This CDR3 comprises 15 residues. From germline, CDR1 is SGHTA and CDR2 FQGNSA. The CDR3, as DNA: TGTGCCAGCAGCTTAGCACAGGGGGCCGATCAGCCCCAGCATTTT. Translated, it gives CASSLAQGADQPQHF.

This clonotype was counted ten times or more. The chain recombines TRBV12-3 or TRBV12-4 with TRBJ1-1; D is uncertain. This CDR3 has 14 residues. Trimming removed 5 bases from V and 0 bases from J, with 10 bases in between. Here the CDR3 reads CASSLRALNTEAFF. The CDR3, as DNA: TGTGCCAGCAGTCTCCGGGCTCTGAACACTGAAGCTTTCTTT.

This chain links TRBV18 with TRBJ1-1; TRBD1 matches 9 bases. This CDR3 spans 15 amino acids. CDR1 KGHSH and CDR2 LQKENI come from the germline V gene. With 3 bases clipped from V and 1 base from J, the junction kept 3 bases outside the gene matches. As DNA, the CDR3 is TGTGCCAGCTCACCCCTGGGACAGGGGAACACTGAAGCTTTCTTT. It translates to CASSPLGQGNTEAFF.

This clonotype was seen at least ten times. The chain has TRBV10-1 and TRBJ2-1; D not resolved. The CDR3 totals 14 residues. Per the germline V gene, CDR1 is WNHNN and CDR2 is SYGVQD (reference sequence). Trimming removed 6 bases from V and 0 bases from J, with 9 bases in between. This CDR3 reads CASRSRGSYNEQFF. DNA for the CDR3: TGCGCCAGCAGGTCTCGTGGCTCCTACAATGAGCAGTTCTTC.

In its sample, this clonotype was seen once. The chain joins TRBV6-2 or TRBV6-3 to TRBJ2-2, with TRBD2 matching over 10 bases. J was trimmed by 6 bases and V by 4 bases; bases with no gene match: 8. The CDR3 loop spans 16 amino acids. Germline V gene lookup returns CDR1 MNHEY and CDR2 SVGEGT. CDR3 coding DNA: TGTGCCAGCAGTTTCTCTCAGCGGGGGGGCCCCGGGGAGCTGTTTTTT. Its translation is CASSFSQRGGPGELFF.

Only a few counts were recorded for this clonotype. The chain combines TRBV7-2 with TRBJ1-3, with D possibly TRBD1 on 5 matching bases. Germline CDR1 reads SGHTA; CDR2 reads FQGNSA. Trimming stripped 3 bases from V and 1 base from J, with 7 bases between. The length of the CDR3 is 14 residues. The CDR3 sequence: CASSFGGSGNTIYF. CDR3 nucleotides: TGTGCCAGCAGCTTTGGGGGGTCTGGAAACACCATATATTTT.

In this sample, this clonotype turned up many times. Here the CDR3 reads CSVETATNYGYTF. Here the CDR3 DNA reads TGCAGCGTTGAGACAGCAACCAACTATGGCTACACCTTC. The genes are TRBV29-1 and TRBJ1-2; perhaps TRBD1 as D (5 bases). In germline, CDR1 is SQVTM, CDR2 ANQGSEA. The CDR3 extends over 13 amino acids. V lost 3 bases and J 2 bases, leaving 10 bases between the germline ends.

The rearrangement uses TRBV3-1 and TRBJ2-7, with 9 bases that match TRBD2. Germline V gene lookup returns CDR1 LGHDT and CDR2 YNNKEL (reference sequence). The J segment lost 5 bases and the V segment lost 4 bases, leaving 21 bases of the junction unmatched. The CDR3 runs 19 residues. CDR3 protein: CASSPRPLAGTLRGHEQYF. The CDR3 DNA reads as TGTGCCAGCAGCCCTCGTCCCCTAGCGGGGACCCTTAGGGGGCACGAGCAGTACTTC.

The sample holds a few counts of this clonotype. This rearrangement joins TRBV5-1 to TRBJ2-7, with 8 bases identical to TRBD1. V lost 3 bases to trimming and J lost 4 bases; unmatched junction nucleotides: 12. CDR1 is SGHRS and CDR2 is YFSETQ in the germline V gene. This CDR3 has 16 amino acids. The CDR3 reads CASSSAGQVGRYEQYF. CDR3 DNA: TGCGCCAGCAGCTCTGCGGGACAGGTTGGGAGGTACGAGCAGTACTTC.

This clonotype was detected ten times or more. The V gene is TRBV7-2, the J gene TRBJ2-1; D gene ambiguous. The germline gives CDR1 SGHTA, CDR2 FQGNSA. Trimming pared 2 bases from V and 6 bases from J, leaving 11 bases between. This CDR3 comprises 14 residues. CDR3 nucleotides: TGTGCCAGCAGCTTACATTCCCGTCGCAATGAGCAGTTCTTC. Translated: CASSLHSRRNEQFF.

The sample holds many counts of this clonotype. V and J are TRBV4-1 and TRBJ1-2, with D maybe TRBD1 (5 bases). With 0 bases removed from V and 13 bases from J, the gap between germline ends came to 15 bases. Germline V gene sequence: CDR1 MGHRA, CDR2 YSYEKL. The CDR3 runs to 13 residues. As DNA, the CDR3 is TGCGCCAGCAGCCAAGATCAGCTCAGGGAAAGCACCTTC. This gives the protein CASSQDQLRESTF.

This clonotype was recorded at least ten times. The chain has TRBV28 and TRBJ2-3, with D uncertain. The CDR3 loop spans 14 amino acids. CDR1 and CDR2 from the germline V gene are MDHEN and SYDVKM. V was shortened by 5 bases and J by 4 bases, with 13 bases between the two germline ends. CDR3 protein: CASSPPAPPDTQYF. The CDR3 nucleotides are TGTGCCAGCAGTCCCCCCGCGCCGCCAGATACGCAGTATTTT.

The chain carries TRBV11-2 and TRBJ2-3; D is ambiguous. The CDR3 length is 13 residues. Trimming shortened V by 7 bases and J by 2 bases, and 10 bases separated the two germline ends. Germline V gene data show CDR1 as SGHAT and CDR2 as FQNNGV. CDR3 region: CASTTPNTDTQYF. DNA of the CDR3: TGTGCCAGCACCACACCTAACACAGATACGCAGTATTTT.

This clonotype was seen ten or more times. V and J are TRBV28 and TRBJ2-3; D may be TRBD2 (7 bases). Per germline, CDR1 MDHEN and CDR2 SYDVKM. The CDR3 is made up of 19 amino acids. Deletions cut 2 bases from V and 4 bases from J, with 25 bases between. DNA for the CDR3: TGTGCCAGCAGTTTAACTTCTGGGGTGTTGGGCGGGGGCCCAGATACGCAGTATTTT. The encoded protein is CASSLTSGVLGGGPDTQYF.

The rearrangement uses TRBV3-1 and TRBJ2-3; D ambiguous. Germline loops: CDR1 LGHDT, CDR2 YNNKEL (reference sequence). With 0 bases removed from V and 6 bases from J, the gap between germline ends came to 13 bases. This CDR3 region has 15 residues. This CDR3 is CASSQEAERPDTQYF. The CDR3 nucleotides read TGTGCCAGCAGCCAAGAGGCAGAACGTCCTGATACGCAGTATTTT.

The CDR3 is CASSQEGKGYYGYTF. CDR3 in DNA: TGCGCCAGCAGCCAAGAGGGGAAGGGGTACTATGGCTACACCTTC. The chain is built from TRBV4-3 and TRBJ1-2; TRBD1 might be the D (5 bases). CDR3 length: 15 amino acids. Trimming took 0 bases from V and 3 from J, leaving 11 bases between them. Germline CDR1 is LGHNA and CDR2 is YSLEER.

This clonotype has more than one count but fewer than ten. The chain employs TRBV19 and TRBJ2-4; D is perhaps TRBD2 (7 bases). V lost 4 bases and J 4 bases, leaving 23 bases between the germline ends. The CDR3 sequence is 18 residues long. The germline V gene has CDR1 LNHDA and CDR2 SQIVND (reference sequence). CDR3 protein: CASSKNSGGQGGKNIQYF. The CDR3 coding sequence is TGTGCCAGTAGTAAGAATTCCGGGGGGCAAGGAGGGAAAAACATTCAGTACTTC.

This clonotype was detected only a few times. The chain couples TRBV20-1 to TRBJ2-1; possible D gene TRBD1, 6 bases. Germline CDR1 DFQATT, CDR2 SNEGSKA (reference sequence). Trimming cost V 0 bases and J 4 bases, with 13 bases left between them. This CDR3 has 15 amino acids. Written as DNA, the CDR3 is TGCAGTGCTAGAGATCAAAAGGACAGTTACAATGAGCAGTTCTTC. Encoded protein: CSARDQKDSYNEQFF.